The 31 T cell receptor beta chains below all came from one sample that was sequenced in a study of cytomegalovirus exposure and HLA in healthy donors. Primers for the PCR totalled 60 Vbeta and 13 Jbeta. This table comes from immunoSEQ multiplex PCR, and its TCRdb copy is limited to in-frame clones, with some not included. In the table there are 100,000 to 150,000 clones, about two thirds of which are singletons. The sample was PBMCs. These receptors all stem from a young man in good health and CMV-seronegative.

The chain links TRBV28 to TRBJ1-1; TRBD1 matches at 8 bases. Trimming cost V 6 bases and J 2 bases; bases outside gene matches: 5. This CDR3 spans 14 amino acids. From germline, CDR1 is MDHEN and CDR2 SYDVKM. The CDR3 nucleotides are TGTGCCAGCAGCGGCAGGGGGCTTAACACTGAAGCTTTCTTT. Its translation: CASSGRGLNTEAFF.

The chain is built from TRBV28 and TRBJ1-1; D remains ambiguous. V was clipped by 8 bases and J by 1 base, with 11 bases between them. Per the germline V gene, CDR1 is MDHEN and CDR2 is SYDVKM. This CDR3 comprises 13 residues. CDR3 sequence reads: CASVYTKNTEAFF. DNA of the CDR3: TGTGCCAGCGTCTATACGAAGAACACTGAAGCTTTCTTT.

This clone was counted once. The chain recombines TRBV9 with TRBJ1-1, with D possibly TRBD1 on 6 matching bases. The CDR3 extends over 12 amino acids. Trimming took 4 bases from V and 7 from J, leaving 11 bases between them. Germline CDR1 SGDLS, CDR2 YYNGEE. The CDR3 sequence is CASSLQGSEAFF. CDR3 coding DNA: TGTGCCAGCAGCCTTCAGGGGAGTGAAGCTTTCTTT. Looking up the rest from reference TRBV9 and TRBJ1-1 gives the full variable domain: DSGVTQTPKHLITATGQRVTLRCSPRSGDLSVYWYQQSLDQGLQFLIQYYNGEERAKGNILERFSAQQFPDLHSELNLSSLELGDSALYFCASSLQGSEAFFGQGTRLTVV.

This rearrangement joins TRBV11-2 to TRBJ2-7, with D hard to call. There are 11 residues in the CDR3. Germline V CDR1 and CDR2: SGHAT, FQNNGV. The V end lost 1 base, the J end lost 7 bases, and 5 bases lay between the germline ends. The CDR3 loop reads CASSLAMEQYF. In nucleotides, the CDR3 is TGTGCCAGCAGCTTAGCTATGGAGCAGTACTTC.

The J gene is TRBJ2-3, the V gene TRBV6-1, with 7 bases aligning to TRBD1. V trimming: 5 bases; J trimming: 6 bases; junction bases outside the gene matches: 11. The germline gives CDR1 MNHNS, CDR2 SASEGT. The CDR3 contains 15 residues. The CDR3 bases are TGTGCCAGCAGTCAGGGGGACCCCTCTTACGATACGCAGTATTTT. This codes for CASSQGDPSYDTQYF.

V gene TRBV5-4 combines with J gene TRBJ2-7, with 7 positions matching TRBD1. The CDR3 runs to 14 residues. Germline V gene data show CDR1 as SGHNT and CDR2 as YYREEE (reference sequence). V trimming: 3 bases; J trimming: 2 bases; junction bases outside the gene matches: 5. This chain's CDR3 is CASSSPDRPYEQYF. Written as DNA, the CDR3 is TGTGCCAGCAGCTCGCCGGACAGGCCCTACGAGCAGTACTTC.

The CDR3 reads CASSGRSRSYTEAFF. CDR3 DNA sequence: TGTGCCAGCAGCGGGAGGTCCAGGTCCTACACTGAAGCTTTCTTT. The chain is built from TRBV7-8 and TRBJ1-1; D unclear. Germline-derived CDR1 and CDR2 are SGHVS and FQNEAQ. Trimming stripped 5 bases from V and 3 bases from J, with 16 bases between. The CDR3 runs to 15 residues.

The gene calls are TRBV6-5 and TRBJ2-3; 9 nucleotides agree with TRBD2. The CDR3 has 16 amino acids. V gave up 2 bases and J gave up 4 bases; unmatched junction bases: 7. The germline V gene encodes CDR1 MNHEY and CDR2 SVGAGI. CDR3 loop: CASSYRLAGSPDTQYF. CDR3 sequence (DNA): TGTGCCAGCAGTTACCGTCTAGCGGGGTCCCCAGATACGCAGTATTTT.

The V gene is TRBV10-3, the J gene TRBJ1-4; D unresolved. Germline V gene sequence: CDR1 ENHRY, CDR2 SYGVKD. The CDR3 covers 12 residues. V shed 8 bases and J shed 4 bases, with 8 bases lying between them. The CDR3 coding sequence is TGTGCCATCCGCGGGAGTAATGAAAAACTGTTTTTT. Protein sequence: CAIRGSNEKLFF.

This chain connects TRBV4-1 to TRBJ1-5; D is unclear. The ends were cut back, 1 base at V and 8 bases at J, with 12 bases in the middle. The CDR3 sequence is 14 residues long. The germline CDR1 and CDR2 sequences are MGHRA and YSYEKL. The CDR3 spells CASSQVRSVEPQHF. Here the CDR3 DNA reads TGCGCCAGCAGCCAAGTGAGGTCTGTCGAGCCCCAGCATTTT.

The V and J genes are TRBV27 and TRBJ2-7; 9 bases align to TRBD1. This CDR3 has 15 amino acids. The V gene end was trimmed by 5 bases and the J gene end by 6 bases; junction bases not matched to a gene: 11. The germline V gene encodes CDR1 MNHEY and CDR2 SMNVEV (reference sequence). CDR3 region: CASSTEQGAKAEQYF. The CDR3 DNA reads as TGTGCCAGCAGTACAGAACAGGGGGCTAAGGCCGAGCAGTACTTC.

The chain recombines TRBV6-1 with TRBJ2-3, with 9 bases aligning to TRBD2. V shed 4 bases, J shed 2 bases, and the junction held 7 bases outside the gene matches. The germline V gene encodes CDR1 MNHNS and CDR2 SASEGT. This CDR3 is built from 16 residues. CDR3 nucleotides: TGTGCCAGCAGTGGAAGAGCGGGGGGATTCACAGATACGCAGTATTTT. Amino acids: CASSGRAGGFTDTQYF.

V usage is TRBV5-1 and J usage is TRBJ1-2; D is unclear. The germline CDR1 and CDR2 sequences are SGHRS and YFSETQ. This CDR3 is built from 12 residues. V dropped 0 bases and J dropped 8 bases, with 8 bases sitting between them. The DNA for the CDR3 is TGCGCCAGCAGCTTGGACGCGTCCGGCTACACCTTC. This encodes CASSLDASGYTF.

This chain connects TRBV5-4 to TRBJ2-2; weak D call: TRBD1 (6 bases). V was pared by 0 bases and J by 0 bases, with 9 bases between. The germline V gene has CDR1 SGHNT and CDR2 YYREEE (reference sequence). This CDR3 spans 16 amino acids. CDR3 in amino acids: CASSLAWGPNTGELFF. The CDR3 bases are TGTGCCAGCAGCTTGGCCTGGGGGCCGAACACCGGGGAGCTGTTTTTT.

This clone was observed a handful of times. The chain couples TRBV6-1 to TRBJ1-5; D may be TRBD1 (5 bases). The CDR3 sequence is 15 residues long. Looked up from germline, CDR1 is MNHNS and CDR2 is SASEGT. Trimming shortened V by 0 bases and J by 3 bases, and 9 bases separated the two germline ends. The CDR3 loop reads CASSEASGINQPQHF. The CDR3 DNA reads as TGTGCCAGCAGTGAAGCGTCAGGGATCAATCAGCCCCAGCATTTT.

This chain connects TRBV27 to TRBJ1-1; 7 bases line up with TRBD1. Unmatched junction bases numbered 6, after V lost 7 bases and J lost 1 base. Germline CDR1 and CDR2: MNHEY and SMNVEV (reference sequence). This CDR3 is built from 14 residues. In DNA form, the CDR3 reads TGTGCCAGCACTAAGGACAGGTCGAACACTGAAGCTTTCTTT. Translated, it gives CASTKDRSNTEAFF.

This chain uses TRBV19 with TRBJ2-2; 8 bases fit TRBD2. Per germline, CDR1 LNHDA and CDR2 SQIVND (reference sequence). The CDR3 runs to 16 residues. With V trimmed by 3 bases and J by 0 bases, 3 bases remained unmatched. Written as DNA, the CDR3 is TGTGCCAGTAGTATTAGCGGGGCGGCGAACACCGGGGAGCTGTTTTTT. This sequence encodes CASSISGAANTGELFF.

The V and J genes are TRBV27 and TRBJ2-5; 13 nucleotides align to TRBD2. Germline V CDR1 and CDR2: MNHEY, SMNVEV (reference sequence). This CDR3 region has 16 residues. After removal of 6 bases from V and 2 bases from J, the junction contained 6 bases not matched to a gene. The CDR3 bases are TGTGCCAGCAGAGGACTAGCGGGGGTTACTCAAGAGACCCAGTACTTC. Its protein product is CASRGLAGVTQETQYF.

The V call is TRBV2, the J call TRBJ2-2, with TRBD1 identical over 8 bases. V dropped 4 bases and J dropped 9; count of bases not matched to a gene: 4. The CDR3 consists of 13 residues. The V gene's germline CDR1 is SNHLY and CDR2 FYNNEI. Here the CDR3 DNA reads TGTGCCAGCAGTGTAGGACAGGGAAGGGAGCTGTTTTTT. Translation: CASSVGQGRELFF.

The V gene is TRBV29-1, the J gene TRBJ1-1; D is possibly TRBD1 (5 bases). The V gene's germline CDR1 is SQVTM and CDR2 ANQGSEA. V was clipped by 4 bases and J by 4 bases, with 19 bases between them. The length of the CDR3 is 15 residues. The DNA for the CDR3 is TGCAGCGTTGGGCCCTCAACCCTGGGGGGCACTGAAGCTTTCTTT. This encodes CSVGPSTLGGTEAFF.

This chain connects TRBV7-2 to TRBJ2-4; 7 bases match TRBD1. The trim removed 2 bases at V and 1 base at J, leaving 11 bases unmatched. Germline V gene data show CDR1 as SGHTA and CDR2 as FQGNSA. The CDR3 is 18 amino acids. The DNA for the CDR3 is TGTGCCAGCAGCTTAAGACCGACAGGGTATATCGCCAAAAACATTCAGTACTTC. Translating it yields CASSLRPTGYIAKNIQYF.

V and J are TRBV9 and TRBJ1-5, with 9 nucleotides matching TRBD1. The germline V gene encodes CDR1 SGDLS and CDR2 YYNGEE. The V gene end was trimmed by 0 bases and the J gene end by 2 bases; junction bases not matched to a gene: 0. This CDR3 has 15 residues. The CDR3 nucleotides are TGTGCCAGCAGCGTAGGGGACAGGGGCAATCAGCCCCAGCATTTT. This translates into CASSVGDRGNQPQHF.

The chain joins TRBV6-5 to TRBJ1-2; a possible D gene is TRBD1 (6 bases). The CDR3 runs 13 residues. The V end was cut by 6 bases, the J end by 3 bases, with 11 bases between. Germline values: CDR1 MNHEY, CDR2 SVGAGI. CDR3 sequence reads: CASRPDRHYGYTF. The DNA of the CDR3 is TGTGCCAGCAGGCCCGACAGGCACTATGGCTACACCTTC.

The chain recombines TRBV2 with TRBJ2-7, with D unclear. Germline CDR1 SNHLY, CDR2 FYNNEI. V dropped 2 bases and J dropped 5 bases, with 13 bases sitting between them. The CDR3 is 14 residues long. The CDR3 DNA is TGTGCCAGCAGTGAATTGATTGGAGCCGACGAGCAGTACTTC. Translating it yields CASSELIGADEQYF.

The rearrangement joins TRBV5-1 to TRBJ2-3, with TRBD2 matching over 9 bases. The CDR3 has 16 residues. Germline V gene sequence: CDR1 SGHRS, CDR2 YFSETQ. V lost 4 bases, J lost 0 bases, and 6 bases stayed unmatched. CDR3 sequence (DNA): TGCGCCAGCAGCGCCATAGCGGGGGCCAGCACAGATACGCAGTATTTT. Translation: CASSAIAGASTDTQYF. Full variable domain (rest looked up from reference TRBV5-1 and TRBJ2-3): KAGVTQTPRYLIKTRGQQVTLSCSPISGHRSVSWYQQTPGQGLQFLFEYFSETQRNKGNFPGRFSGRQFSNSRSEMNVSTLELGDSALYLCASSAIAGASTDTQYFGPGTRLTVL.

The CDR3 spells CASSDRLRSGTDTQYF. The CDR3 nucleotides read TGTGCCAGCAGCGACCGACTCAGGTCGGGGACAGATACGCAGTATTTT. V is TRBV14 and J is TRBJ2-3, with a weak D call TRBD2 (5 bases). V shed 5 bases and J shed 3 bases, with 18 bases lying between them. Germline CDR1 is SGHDN and CDR2 is FVKESK. The CDR3 has 16 residues. The full variable domain, rest sourced from reference TRBV14 and TRBJ2-3, is EAGVTQFPSHSVIEKGQTVTLRCDPISGHDNLYWYRRVMGKEIKFLLHFVKESKQDESGMPNNRFLAERTGGTYSTLKVQPAELEDSGVYFCASSDRLRSGTDTQYFGPGTRLTVL.

This clone was observed a handful of times. The chain uses TRBV5-4 and TRBJ1-2; no reliable D call. Germline values: CDR1 SGHNT, CDR2 YYREEE (reference sequence). This CDR3 region has 15 residues. V was clipped by 0 bases and J by 3 bases, with 12 bases between them. The CDR3 DNA reads as TGTGCCAGCAGCTTGGGTCGCCCGCGGGACTATGGCTACACCTTC. Amino acid sequence: CASSLGRPRDYGYTF.

V gene TRBV14 combines with J gene TRBJ2-2; D is uncertain. This CDR3 is 14 amino acids long. Germline CDR1 is SGHDN and CDR2 is FVKESK. Trimming left V 4 bases short and J 10 bases short, with 16 bases between. The CDR3 here is CASSLVSGIEELFF. The CDR3 DNA reads TGTGCCAGCAGCCTAGTCTCGGGTATCGAGGAGCTGTTTTTT.

V gene TRBV4-1 combines with J gene TRBJ2-5; 11 bases are shared with TRBD2. The J call may be wrong; the DNA end is better matched by TRBJ2-7. CDR1 is MGHRA and CDR2 is YSYEKL in the germline V gene. This CDR3 contains 16 residues. CDR3: CASSQDDLAGGYEQYF. The CDR3 DNA sequence: TGCGCCAGCAGCCAAGATGACCTAGCGGGGGGATACGAGCAGTACTTC.

This chain uses TRBV9 with TRBJ2-5; D gene ambiguous. The V gene lost 4 bases and the J gene lost 1 base, with 14 bases spanning the gap. CDR3 length: 15 residues. CDR1 SGDLS and CDR2 YYNGEE come from the germline V gene. CDR3 sequence: CASSPSNRVQETQYF. Written as DNA, the CDR3 is TGTGCCAGCAGCCCCTCAAACCGGGTCCAAGAGACCCAGTACTTC.

This clone came up once. J is TRBJ2-3 and V is TRBV4-1; D is perhaps TRBD1 (5 bases). Trimming removed 1 base at V and 2 bases at J, with 7 bases between. CDR1 and CDR2 from the germline V gene are MGHRA and YSYEKL. There are 14 residues in the CDR3. CDR3 DNA sequence: TGCGCCAGCAGCCAAGGACAGCTCACAGATACGCAGTATTTT. It yields the protein CASSQGQLTDTQYF.